A single sample is the source of the 2 T cell receptor beta chains below, sequenced in a study of early T cells in non-severe SARS-CoV-2 infection. TCRdb re-called the 5' RACE reads through MiXCR, storing one row per CDR3 protein. The sample holds tens of thousands of distinct CDR3 sequences, roughly 4.9% seen once. Sequenced input: whole blood. The receptors were sampled from an adult who was a healthcare worker with PCR-confirmed SARS-CoV-2 infection or an uninfected control (not recorded which).

This clonotype occurred many times. The chain couples TRBV20-1 to TRBJ2-1, with 13 bases identical to TRBD2. Germline-derived CDR1 and CDR2 are DFQATT and SNEGSKA (reference sequence). CDR3 length equals 15 residues. V lost 5 bases and J lost 9; bases outside the gene matches: 10. The CDR3 here is CSALTGLAGVSEQFF. CDR3 in DNA: TGCAGTGCTCTTACCGGACTAGCGGGAGTAAGTGAGCAGTTCTTC.

For the CDR3, the DNA is TGTGCCAGCTCACCGAGACTAGCGGGGGTACACAATGAGCAGTTCTTC. Its protein product is CASSPRLAGVHNEQFF. The genes are TRBV18 and TRBJ2-1; 12 positions match TRBD2. The V gene's germline CDR1 is KGHSH and CDR2 LQKENI. This CDR3 is built from 16 residues. Trimming at V came to 3 bases and at J to 5 bases, leaving 5 bases not matched to a gene.